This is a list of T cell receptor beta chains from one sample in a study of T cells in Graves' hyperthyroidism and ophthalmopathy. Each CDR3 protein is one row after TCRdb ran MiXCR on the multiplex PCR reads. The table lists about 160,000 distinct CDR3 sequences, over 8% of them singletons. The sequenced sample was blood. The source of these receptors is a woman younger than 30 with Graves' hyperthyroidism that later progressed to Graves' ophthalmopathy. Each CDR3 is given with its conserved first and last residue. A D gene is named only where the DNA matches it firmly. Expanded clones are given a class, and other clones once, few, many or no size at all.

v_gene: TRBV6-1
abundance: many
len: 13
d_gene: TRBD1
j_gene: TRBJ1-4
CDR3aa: CASTPTGSEKLFF
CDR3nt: TGTGCCAGCACCCCGACAGGGAGTGAAAAACTGTTTTTT

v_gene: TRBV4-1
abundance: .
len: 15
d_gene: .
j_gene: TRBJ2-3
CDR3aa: CASSQDPSSTDTQYF
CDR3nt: TGCGCCAGCAGCCAAGATCCGTCTAGCACAGATACGCAGTATTTT

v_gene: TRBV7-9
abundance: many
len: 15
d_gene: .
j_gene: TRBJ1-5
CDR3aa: CASSLGSAGNQPQHF
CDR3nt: TGTGCCAGCAGCTTAGGTTCGGCGGGGAATCAGCCCCAGCATTTT

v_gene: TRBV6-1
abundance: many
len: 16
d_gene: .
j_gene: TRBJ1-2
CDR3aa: CASSYQSAPVPGSYTF
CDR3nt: TGTGCCAGCAGTTACCAATCTGCACCGGTTCCAGGGAGCTACACCTTC

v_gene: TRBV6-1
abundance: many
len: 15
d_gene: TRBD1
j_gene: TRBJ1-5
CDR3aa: CASSPQGGGGQPQHF
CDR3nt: TGTGCCAGCAGTCCCCAAGGAGGGGGCGGTCAGCCCCAGCATTTT

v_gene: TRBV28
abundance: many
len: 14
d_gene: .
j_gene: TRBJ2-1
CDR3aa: CASRDPAGQFEQFF
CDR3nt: TGTGCCAGCAGGGACCCCGCGGGCCAATTTGAGCAGTTCTTC

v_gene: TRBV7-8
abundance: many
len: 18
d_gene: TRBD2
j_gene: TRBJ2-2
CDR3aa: CASSLAGVAGGLTGELFF
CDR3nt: TGTGCCAGCAGCTTAGCAGGAGTAGCGGGGGGCTTAACCGGGGAGCTGTTTTTT

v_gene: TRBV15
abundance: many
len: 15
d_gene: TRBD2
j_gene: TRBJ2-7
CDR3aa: CATSPRTSGFYEQYF
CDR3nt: TGTGCCACCAGCCCAAGGACTAGCGGGTTCTACGAGCAGTACTTC

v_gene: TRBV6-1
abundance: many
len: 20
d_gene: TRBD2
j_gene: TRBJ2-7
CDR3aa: CASLTTRGGRRRDHSYEQYF
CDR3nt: TGTGCCAGCCTCACTACCCGGGGGGGGCGAAGGCGGGACCACTCCTACGAGCAGTACTTC

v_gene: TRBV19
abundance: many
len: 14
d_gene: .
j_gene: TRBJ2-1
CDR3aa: CASSIIGSHNEQFF
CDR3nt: TGTGCCAGTAGTATAATAGGCAGCCACAATGAGCAGTTCTTC

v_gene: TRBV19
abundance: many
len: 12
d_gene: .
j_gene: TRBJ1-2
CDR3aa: CASNQGNYGYTF
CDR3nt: TGTGCCAGTAACCAGGGGAACTATGGCTACACCTTC

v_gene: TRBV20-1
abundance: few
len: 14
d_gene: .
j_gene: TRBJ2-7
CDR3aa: CSAKRTGSSYEQYF
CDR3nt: TGCAGTGCTAAAAGGACGGGTAGCTCCTACGAGCAGTACTTC

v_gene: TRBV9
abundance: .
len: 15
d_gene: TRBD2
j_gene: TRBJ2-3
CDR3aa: CASSASGVSTDTQYF
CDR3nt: TGTGCCAGCAGCGCGAGCGGGGTTAGCACAGATACGCAGTATTTT

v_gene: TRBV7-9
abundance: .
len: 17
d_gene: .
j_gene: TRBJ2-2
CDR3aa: CASSLPAGPFRTGELFF
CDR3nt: TGTGCCAGCAGCTTACCGGCAGGACCTTTCCGCACCGGGGAGCTGTTTTTT

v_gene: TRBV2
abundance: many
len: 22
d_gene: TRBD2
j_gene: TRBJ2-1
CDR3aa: CASSENYRMTSDQDSSYNEQFF
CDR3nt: TGTGCCAGCAGTGAAAACTATCGGATGACTAGCGATCAGGACTCCTCCTACAATGAGCAGTTCTTC

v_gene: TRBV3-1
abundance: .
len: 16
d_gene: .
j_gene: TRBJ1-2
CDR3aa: CASSQGLGGQRYGYTF
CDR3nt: TGTGCCAGCAGCCAAGGGCTGGGGGGGCAACGATATGGCTACACCTTC

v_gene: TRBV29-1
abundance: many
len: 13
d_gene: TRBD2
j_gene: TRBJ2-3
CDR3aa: CSVETSGTDTQYF
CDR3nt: TGCAGCGTTGAAACTAGCGGCACAGATACGCAGTATTTT

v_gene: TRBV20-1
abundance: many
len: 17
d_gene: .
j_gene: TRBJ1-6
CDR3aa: CSARTPSGTSYNSPLHF
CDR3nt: TGCAGTGCTAGAACTCCCTCCGGGACTTCTTATAATTCACCCCTCCACTTT

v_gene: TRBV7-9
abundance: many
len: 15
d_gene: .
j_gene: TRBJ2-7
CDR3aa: CASSSNRVTTYEQYF
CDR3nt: TGTGCCAGCAGCTCCAACAGGGTAACTACCTACGAGCAGTACTTC

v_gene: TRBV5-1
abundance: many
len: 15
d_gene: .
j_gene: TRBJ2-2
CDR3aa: CASSPGGLSTGELFF
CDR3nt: TGCGCCAGCAGCCCGGGGGGCCTGTCCACCGGGGAGCTGTTTTTT

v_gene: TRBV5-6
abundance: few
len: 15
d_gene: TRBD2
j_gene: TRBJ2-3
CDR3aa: CASSWTSGRTDTQYF
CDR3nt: TGTGCCAGCAGCTGGACTAGCGGGAGAACAGATACGCAGTATTTT

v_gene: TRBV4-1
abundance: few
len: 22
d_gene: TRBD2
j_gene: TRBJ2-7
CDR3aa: CASSRGFMVIGTSGQRSYEQYF
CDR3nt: TGCGCCAGCAGTAGAGGTTTCATGGTAATTGGGACTAGCGGTCAGCGCTCCTACGAGCAGTACTTC

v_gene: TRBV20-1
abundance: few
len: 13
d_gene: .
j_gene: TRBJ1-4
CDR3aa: CSAWGRGFEKLFF
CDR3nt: TGCAGTGCGTGGGGACGGGGCTTCGAAAAACTGTTTTTT

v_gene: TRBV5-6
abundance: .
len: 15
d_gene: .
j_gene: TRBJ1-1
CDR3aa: CASSLGTYKNTEAFF
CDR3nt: TGTGCCAGCAGCTTGGGGACTTACAAGAACACTGAAGCTTTCTTT

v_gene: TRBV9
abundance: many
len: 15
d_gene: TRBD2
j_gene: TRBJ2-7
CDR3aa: CASSAGSGSSYEQYF
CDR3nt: TGTGCCAGCAGCGCAGGGAGCGGGAGCTCCTACGAGCAGTACTTC

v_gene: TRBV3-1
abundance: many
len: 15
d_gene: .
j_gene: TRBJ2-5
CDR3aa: CASSPPGGTEETQYF
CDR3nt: TGTGCCAGCAGCCCCCCCGGGGGGACAGAAGAGACCCAGTACTTC

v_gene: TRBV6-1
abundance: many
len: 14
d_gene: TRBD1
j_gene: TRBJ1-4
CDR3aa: CASSGRTGNEKLFF
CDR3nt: TGTGCCAGCAGTGGACGGACAGGGAATGAAAAACTGTTTTTT

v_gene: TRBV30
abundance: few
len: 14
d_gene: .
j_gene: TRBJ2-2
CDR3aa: CAWRQGANTGELFF
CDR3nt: TGTGCCTGGAGACAGGGCGCGAACACCGGGGAGCTGTTTTTT

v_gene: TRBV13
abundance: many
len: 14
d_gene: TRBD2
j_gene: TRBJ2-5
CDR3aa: CASSFAGGEETQYF
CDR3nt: TGTGCCAGCAGCTTCGCGGGGGGGGAAGAGACCCAGTACTTC

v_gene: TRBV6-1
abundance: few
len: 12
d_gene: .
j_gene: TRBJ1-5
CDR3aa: CASSSGSGPQHF
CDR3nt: TGTGCCAGCAGTTCAGGGTCCGGGCCCCAGCATTTT

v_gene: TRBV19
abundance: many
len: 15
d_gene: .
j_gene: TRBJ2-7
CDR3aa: CASNRRDHPSYEQYF
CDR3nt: TGTGCCAGTAACCGTCGTGACCACCCATCCTACGAGCAGTACTTC

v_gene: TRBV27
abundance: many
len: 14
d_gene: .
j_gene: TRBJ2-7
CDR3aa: CASNFRADTPEQYF
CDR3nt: TGTGCCAGCAATTTCAGGGCCGATACCCCCGAGCAGTACTTC

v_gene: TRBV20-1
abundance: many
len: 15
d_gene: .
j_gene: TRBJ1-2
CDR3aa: CSARDTEPGTFGYTF
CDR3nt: TGCAGTGCTAGAGATACCGAACCCGGGACGTTTGGCTACACCTTC

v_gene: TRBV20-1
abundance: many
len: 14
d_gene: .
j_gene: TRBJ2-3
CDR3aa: CSAAPREPPYTQYF
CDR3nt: TGCAGTGCTGCCCCGCGGGAACCCCCCTATACGCAGTATTTT

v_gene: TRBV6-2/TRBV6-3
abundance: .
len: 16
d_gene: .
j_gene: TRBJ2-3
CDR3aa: CASSQGGASSTDTQYF
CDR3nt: TGTGCCAGCAGCCAGGGGGGGGCTTCTAGCACAGATACGCAGTATTTT

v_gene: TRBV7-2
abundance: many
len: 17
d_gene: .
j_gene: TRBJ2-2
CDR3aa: CASSPRGVIGFDGELFF
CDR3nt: TGTGCCAGCAGCCCCAGAGGGGTCATAGGATTCGACGGGGAGCTGTTTTTT

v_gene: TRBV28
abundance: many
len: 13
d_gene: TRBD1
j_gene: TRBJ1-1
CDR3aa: CASSPGGGTEAFF
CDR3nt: TGTGCCAGCAGTCCAGGGGGGGGCACTGAAGCTTTCTTT

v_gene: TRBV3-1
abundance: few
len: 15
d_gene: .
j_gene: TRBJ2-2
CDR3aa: CASSQDSANTGELFF
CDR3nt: TGTGCCAGCAGCCAAGACAGTGCGAACACCGGGGAGCTGTTTTTT

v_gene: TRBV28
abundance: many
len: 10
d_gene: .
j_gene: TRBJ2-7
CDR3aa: CASSGHEQYF
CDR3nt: TGTGCCAGCAGTGGCCATGAGCAGTACTTC

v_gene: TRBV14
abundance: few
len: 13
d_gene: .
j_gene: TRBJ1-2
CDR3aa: CASSQDRGFGYTF
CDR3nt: TGTGCCAGCAGCCAAGATAGAGGCTTTGGCTACACCTTC

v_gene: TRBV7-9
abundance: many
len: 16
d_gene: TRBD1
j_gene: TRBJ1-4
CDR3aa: CASSFGTGGANEKLFF
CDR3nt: TGTGCCAGCAGCTTCGGGACAGGGGGCGCGAATGAAAAACTGTTTTTT

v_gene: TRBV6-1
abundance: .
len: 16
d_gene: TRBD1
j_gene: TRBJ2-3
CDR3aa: CASSGVGQGATDTQYF
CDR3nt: TGTGCCAGCAGTGGGGTGGGACAGGGGGCCACAGATACGCAGTATTTT

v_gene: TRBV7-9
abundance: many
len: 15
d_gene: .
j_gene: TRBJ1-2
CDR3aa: CASSWVVAGESDYTF
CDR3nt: TGTGCCAGCAGCTGGGTTGTGGCAGGGGAGTCGGACTACACCTTC

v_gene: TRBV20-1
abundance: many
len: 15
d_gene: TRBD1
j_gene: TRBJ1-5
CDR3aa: CSATESGDRNQPQHF
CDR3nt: TGCAGTGCCACCGAATCAGGGGACAGGAATCAGCCCCAGCATTTT

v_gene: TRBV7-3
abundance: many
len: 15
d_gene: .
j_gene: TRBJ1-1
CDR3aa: CASSLTFGGRGEAFF
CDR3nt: TGTGCCAGCAGCTTAACGTTCGGGGGGAGAGGTGAAGCTTTCTTT

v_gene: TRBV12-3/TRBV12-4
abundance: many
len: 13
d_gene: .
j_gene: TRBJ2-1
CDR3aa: CASSLRRGYEQFF
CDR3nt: TGTGCCAGCAGTTTAAGGAGGGGTTATGAGCAGTTCTTC

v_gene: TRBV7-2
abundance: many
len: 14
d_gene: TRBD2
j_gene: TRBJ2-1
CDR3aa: CASSTGLAYNEQFF
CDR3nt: TGTGCCAGCAGTACGGGACTAGCGTACAATGAGCAGTTCTTC

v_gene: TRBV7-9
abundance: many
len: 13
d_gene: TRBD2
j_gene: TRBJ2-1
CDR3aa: CASSLTGRNEQFF
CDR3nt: TGTGCCAGCAGCCTTACCGGGAGGAATGAGCAGTTCTTC

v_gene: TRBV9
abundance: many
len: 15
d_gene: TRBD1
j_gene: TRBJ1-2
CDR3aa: CASSVGQGSGYGYTF
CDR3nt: TGTGCCAGCAGCGTTGGACAGGGCTCCGGCTATGGCTACACCTTC

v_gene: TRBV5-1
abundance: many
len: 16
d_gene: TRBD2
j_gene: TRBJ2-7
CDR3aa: CASSLGWSSGSDEQYF
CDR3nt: TGCGCCAGCAGCTTGGGCTGGTCAAGCGGGAGCGACGAGCAGTACTTC

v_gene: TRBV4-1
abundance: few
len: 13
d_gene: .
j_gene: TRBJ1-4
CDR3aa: CASSQTGDEKLFF
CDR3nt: TGCGCCAGCAGCCAGACGGGGGATGAAAAACTGTTTTTT

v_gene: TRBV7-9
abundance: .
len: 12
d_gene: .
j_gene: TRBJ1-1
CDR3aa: CASSNVNTEAFF
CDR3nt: TGTGCCAGCAGCAATGTAAACACTGAAGCTTTCTTT

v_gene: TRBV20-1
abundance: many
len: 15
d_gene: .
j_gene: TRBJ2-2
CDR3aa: CSARDGRARAGELFF
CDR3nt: TGCAGTGCTAGGGACGGACGCGCTCGGGCCGGGGAGCTGTTTTTT

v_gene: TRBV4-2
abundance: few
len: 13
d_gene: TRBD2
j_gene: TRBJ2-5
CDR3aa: CASSRGLGETQYF
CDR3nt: TGTGCCAGCAGCCGCGGACTAGGAGAGACCCAGTACTTC

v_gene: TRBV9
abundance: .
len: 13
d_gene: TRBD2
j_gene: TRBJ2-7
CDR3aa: CASSTGLADEQYF
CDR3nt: TGTGCCAGCAGCACCGGACTAGCGGACGAGCAGTACTTC

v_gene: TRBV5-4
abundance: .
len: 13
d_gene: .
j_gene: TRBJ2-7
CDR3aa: CAGQKYYTYEQYF
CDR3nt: TGTGCGGGACAAAAGTACTACACCTACGAGCAGTACTTC

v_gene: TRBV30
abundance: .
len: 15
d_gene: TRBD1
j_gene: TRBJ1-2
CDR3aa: CAWSDGTGGPKGYTF
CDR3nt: TGTGCCTGGAGTGACGGGACAGGGGGTCCGAAAGGCTACACCTTC